Sequencing of this TCR beta chain was carried out in a study of OX40 agonist ivuxolimab in advanced cancers. Turning to the overall study: Ivuxolimab was a fully human IgG2 agonistic monoclonal antibody targeting the costimulatory receptor OX40 (CD134). Intravenous ivuxolimab was administered to patients every 2 weeks at six dose levels: 0.01, 0.1, 0.3, 1.5, 3 and 10 mg/kg. The purpose of peripheral TCRbeta sequencing was to test whether ivuxolimab changed TCR sequence diversity and led to clonal T-cell expansion. Partial responses occurred in three dose-escalation patients: two with cutaneous melanoma and one with hepatocellular carcinoma. Among the approximately 50 dose-escalation patients, about 20 had hepatocellular carcinoma, 15 or so melanoma, 9 renal cell carcinoma and 9 head and neck cancer. Patients were allowed to have had prior anti-PD-1, anti-PD-L1 or anti-CTLA-4 therapy, and approximately 39% of the dose-escalation patients had been treated with checkpoint inhibitors. The paper reports the monotherapy dose-escalation portion (N of about 54 patients) of the phase I ivuxolimab trial. In the dose-escalation cohort, around four fifths of patients were male, and the mean age was approximately 60 years, with a range of about 23 to 85. General findings and caveats noted by the study authors: Low levels of normalized T-cell clonal expansion were also seen in some nonresponding patients. In the 0.1-3.0 mg/kg groups, partial responders were among the patients with the lowest normalized peripheral clonal expansion, particularly in CD8+ T cells. The antigen specificity of the clonally expanded peripheral T cells was not determined. After ivuxolimab, expanded clones were on average more numerous among CD8+ T cells than among CD4+ T cells. At doses of 0.1 to 3.0 mg/kg, clonal expansion of both CD4+ and CD8+ T cells in blood was seen between baseline and week 6.

To sequence the TCRbeta CDR3 region, genomic DNA was isolated from the sorted cells. The immunoSEQ Assay was used for sequencing of TCRbeta CDR3 regions. TCRdb limited this immuneACCESS table to in-frame rearrangements with V and J called. A share of clones is missing; checked studies link under half to unresolved V genes, and the rest is unexplained. For this sample the table gives 100,000 or so clones, of which more than 85% were detected only once. About 0.49% of the sample is held by the ten biggest clonotypes. The germline V gene gives CDR1 as SGHRS and CDR2 as YFSETQ. V was cut back by 4 bases and J by 10 bases, leaving a gap of 18 bases between them. Spanning cysteine to phenylalanine, the CDR3 consists of 14 amino acids. The entry retains the CDR3 DNA only, 42 bases that are in frame from base 1. The trial excluded patients who had a history of autoimmune disease or were on systemic immunosuppression. In every dose cohort, peripheral blood was drawn for TCR sequencing at baseline, cycle 4 day 1, and cycle 7 day 1. Samples came from an open-label, multicenter, first-in-human phase I dose-escalation trial of ivuxolimab. Adults with locally advanced or metastatic head and neck squamous cell, hepatocellular, melanoma or renal cell carcinoma were enrolled in the trial. Before TCR sequencing, CD4+ and CD8+ T cells were separately sorted from peripheral blood.

Comments on this clone: The target of this receptor is not known. Per-base quality was not reported, and no clone a single base away is much larger than it.

This clonotype was obtained from an adult with an advanced solid tumor such as melanoma, head and neck, liver or kidney cancer. The chain links TRBV5-1 with TRBJ2-1, with no confident D gene call. Sequencing was performed on CD4+ or CD8+ T cells sorted from blood, taken in a trial of the OX40 agonist ivuxolimab. The DNA sequence is as follows: TGCGCCAGCAGCCTAGGTCCTCCGATGGAAGAGCAGTTCTTC. Its protein reads: CASSLGPPMEEQFF. When the CDR3 is completed using the reference TRBV5-1 and TRBJ2-1 genes on either side, the full variable domain is KAGVTQTPRYLIKTRGQQVTLSCSPISGHRSVSWYQQTPGQGLQFLFEYFSETQRNKGNFPGRFSGRQFSNSRSEMNVSTLELGDSALYLCASSLGPPMEEQFFGPGTRLTVL.